This note documents a single TCR beta chain sequence. The data stem from a study of blood T cell repertoires in COVID-19. Under the authors' procedure: It was from reference gene primer amplification that nucleated cell counts were estimated. Clones were read by immunoSEQ multiplex PCR, and TCRdb kept only the in-frame ones, dropping some. V, J and clone size derive from that table, while D and trimming were established from the DNA sequence. The repertoire has about 230,000 clones, 65% to 85% of them found once; the top ten carry under 30%. The ends were cut back, 6 bases at V and 0 bases at J, with 12 bases in the middle. CDR1 MNHEY and CDR2 SVGEGT come from the germline V gene. The CDR3 spans 15 residues.

The TCR was taken from a man between 40 and 49 years old with acute or convalescent COVID-19. The sample consisted of peripheral blood. This chain uses TRBV6-2 or TRBV6-3 with TRBJ1-3, with TRBD1 as a possible D gene (6 bases). CDR3 amino acids: CASSLTGNSGNTIYF. In DNA, the CDR3 is TGTGCCAGCAGCTTAACAGGGAACTCTGGAAACACCATATATTTT.